The clone carrying this TCR beta chain was seen a few times. Antigen specificity is unknown. TCRdb redid the calling of the RACE reads with MiXCR, one entry per CDR3 protein. The sample lists approximately 52,000 distinct CDR3 sequences, roughly 11% seen once, with approximately 1.8% in the top ten. The germline V gene encodes CDR1 MNHNY and CDR2 SVGAGI (reference sequence). The CDR3 contains 14 residues. V was clipped by 6 bases and J by 2 bases, with 11 bases between them. These data come from a study of human T cells and chemical hapten exposure. Whole-study context: Sensitization involved placing 2% DPC onto an approximately 2 cm by approximately 2 cm region of upper inner arm skin. Yields of TCR per sample differed, chiefly owing to small differences in pooled library volume. Study-wide results and limits: TCRs exceeding a frequency of 1 in 1000 stayed unchanged under DPC sensitization. Expanded TCRs clustered into significantly more large CDR3 similarity groups than controls, the analysis revealed.

Described time point: patch test 1, 2 weeks after DPC sensitization. Treatment noted: therapeutic diphenylcyclopropenone sensitization with weekly scalp DPC. From whole blood left unfractionated, total RNA was extracted. The rearrangement links TRBV6-6 to TRBJ1-5, with D perhaps matching TRBD1 (6 bases). The input for sequencing was whole blood, taken in connection with sensitization to the hapten diphenylcyclopropenone (DPC). This sequence originates from a middle-aged woman with alopecia areata. Some clones in this sample may be carry-over from other donors' samples. The DNA of the CDR3 is TGTGCCAGCAGCCCCGGGACACGCAATCAGCCCCAGCATTTT. This sequence encodes CASSPGTRNQPQHF.